The source of this T cell receptor beta chain is a study of T cells expressing NK-cell markers. About the research overall: According to the study, TCR beta repertoires originated from sorted CD3+CD56+NKG2C+, CD3+CD56+NKG2C- and CD3+CD56-NKG2C+ T cells. Overall study results and limits: Topping the CD3+CD56-NKG2C+ fraction as well were these clonotypes, in a few donors. HCMV specificity was not established for the expanded NKG2C+ T cell clones.

As to this clonotype: What it binds is unknown.

Each CDR3 protein gets one entry in TCRdb, which reprocessed the 5' RACE reads and gives no DNA. The sample spans 400,000 to 500,000 distinct CDR3 sequences; the ten largest clones claim 6% to 8%. CDR3 length: 15 residues. Per germline, CDR1 SQVTM and CDR2 ANQGSEA. Sequenced material: blood T cells: a sorted CD56 or NKG2C T cell subset, CD4+ or CD8+ T cells, or bulk PBMC T cells (not recorded which). The clonotype was recovered from a woman between 18 and 70 years old in good health. V and J are TRBV29-1 and TRBJ2-2. CDR3 in amino acids: CSVEVGSLNTGELFF.